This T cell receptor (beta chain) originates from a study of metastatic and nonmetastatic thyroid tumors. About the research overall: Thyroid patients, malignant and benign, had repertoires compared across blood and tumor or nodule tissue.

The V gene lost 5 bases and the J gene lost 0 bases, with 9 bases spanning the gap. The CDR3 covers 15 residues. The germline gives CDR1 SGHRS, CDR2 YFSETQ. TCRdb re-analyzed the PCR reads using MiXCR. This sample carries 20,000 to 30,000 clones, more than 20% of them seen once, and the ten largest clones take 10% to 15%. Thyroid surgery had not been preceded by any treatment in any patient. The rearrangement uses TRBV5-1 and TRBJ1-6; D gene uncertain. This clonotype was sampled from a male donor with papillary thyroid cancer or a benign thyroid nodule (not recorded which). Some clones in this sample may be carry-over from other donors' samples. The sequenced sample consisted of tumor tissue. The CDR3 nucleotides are TGCGCCAGCAGGGACGGAAGCTCCTATAATTCACCCCTCCACTTT. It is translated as CASRDGSSYNSPLHF.